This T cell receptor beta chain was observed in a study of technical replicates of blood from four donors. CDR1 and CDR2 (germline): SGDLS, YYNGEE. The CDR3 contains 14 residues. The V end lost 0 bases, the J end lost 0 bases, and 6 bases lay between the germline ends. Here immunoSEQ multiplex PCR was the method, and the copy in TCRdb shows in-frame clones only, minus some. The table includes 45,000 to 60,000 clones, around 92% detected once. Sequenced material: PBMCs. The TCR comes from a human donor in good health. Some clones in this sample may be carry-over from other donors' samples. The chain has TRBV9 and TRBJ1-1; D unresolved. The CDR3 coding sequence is TGTGCCAGCAGCGTAGAGCTGTTGAACACTGAAGCTTTCTTT. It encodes CASSVELLNTEAFF.